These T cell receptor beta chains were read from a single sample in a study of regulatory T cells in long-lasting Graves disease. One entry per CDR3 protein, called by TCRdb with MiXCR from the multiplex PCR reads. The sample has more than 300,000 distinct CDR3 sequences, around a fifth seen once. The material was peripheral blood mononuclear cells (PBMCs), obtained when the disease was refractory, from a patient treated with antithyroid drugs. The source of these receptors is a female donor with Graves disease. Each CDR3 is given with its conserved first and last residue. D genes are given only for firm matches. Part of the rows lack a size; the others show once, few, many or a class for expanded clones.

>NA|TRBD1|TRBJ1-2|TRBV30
TGTGCCTGGAGTGCCTTCGGACAGGGGTACTATGGCTACACCTTC
CAWSAFGQGYYGYTF
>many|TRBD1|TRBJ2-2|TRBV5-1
TGCGCCAGCAGCCCGGGACAGGGTAAAGCCGGGGAGCTGTTTTTT
CASSPGQGKAGELFF
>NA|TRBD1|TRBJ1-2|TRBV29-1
TGCAGCGGGGGGGACAGGCTCTATGGCTACACCTTC
CSGGDRLYGYTF
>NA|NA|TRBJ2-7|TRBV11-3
TGTGCCAGCAGCCCAACAGGAGAAGAGCAGTACTTC
CASSPTGEEQYF
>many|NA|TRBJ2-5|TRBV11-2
TGTGCCAGCAGCTCGTTCGGTGGCAGACAAGAGACCCAGTACTTC
CASSSFGGRQETQYF
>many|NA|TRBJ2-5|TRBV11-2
TGTGCCAGCAGCTTCGGGACATCAGAGACCCAGTACTTC
CASSFGTSETQYF
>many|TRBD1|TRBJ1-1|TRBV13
TGTGCCAGCAGCTCCCGGGACAGGGGTGCTTTCTTT
CASSSRDRGAFF
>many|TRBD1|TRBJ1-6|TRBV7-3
TGTGCCAGCAGCTTAACGGGGACAGCAAATTCACCCCTCCACTTT
CASSLTGTANSPLHF
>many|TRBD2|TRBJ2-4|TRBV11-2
TGTGCCAGCAGCTCATCCGTCGGGACTAGCGACATTCAGTACTTC
CASSSSVGTSDIQYF
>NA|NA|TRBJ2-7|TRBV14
TGTGCCAGCAGCCAGAGGGGGCTACTAGCGGAGAGCTCCTACGAGCAGTACTTC
CASSQRGLLAESSYEQYF
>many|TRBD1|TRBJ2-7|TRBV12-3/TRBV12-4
TGTGCCAGCAGTCCTTCCCGGGACAGGGGCTACGAGCAGTACTTC
CASSPSRDRGYEQYF
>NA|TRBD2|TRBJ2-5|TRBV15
TGTGCCACCAGCAGAGTCCCAGCGGGGGGGCAGTACCAAGAGACCCAGTACTTC
CATSRVPAGGQYQETQYF
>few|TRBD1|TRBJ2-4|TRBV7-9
TGTGCCAGCAGCCCTCGGACAGGAGTGGGCATTCAGTACTTC
CASSPRTGVGIQYF
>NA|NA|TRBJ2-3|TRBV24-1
TGTGCCACCAGTGATTTGCAACACGATACGCAGTATTTT
CATSDLQHDTQYF
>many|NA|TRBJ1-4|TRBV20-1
TGCAGTGCTATTGAGGGAGCCTTGTTTGCAACTAATGAAAAACTGTTTTTT
CSAIEGALFATNEKLFF
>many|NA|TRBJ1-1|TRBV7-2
TGTGCCAGCAGCTTACTGACCCTGAACACTGAAGCTTTCTTT
CASSLLTLNTEAFF
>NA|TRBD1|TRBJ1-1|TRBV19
TGTGCCAGTAGTTCTGGACAGGGATGGGACACTGAAGCTTTCTTT
CASSSGQGWDTEAFF
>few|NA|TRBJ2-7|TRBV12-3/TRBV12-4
TGTGCCAGCAGTTTAGTCCCGACTAGGTGGGATTACGAGCAGTACTTC
CASSLVPTRWDYEQYF
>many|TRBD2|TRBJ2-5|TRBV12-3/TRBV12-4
TGTGCCAGCCTCTTAGCGGGAGGGGAGACCCAGTACTTC
CASLLAGGETQYF
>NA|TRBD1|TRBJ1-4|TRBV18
TGTGCCAGCTCACCCACAGGGGGCGGAAGTGAAAAACTGTTTTTT
CASSPTGGGSEKLFF
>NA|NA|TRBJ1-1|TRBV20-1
TGCAGTGCAAGGAAGGGCGGGGACACTGAAGCTTTCTTT
CSARKGGDTEAFF
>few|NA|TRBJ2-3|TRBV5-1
TGCGCCAGCAGCCCAGGGTGGGATTCGGCGCAGTATTTT
CASSPGWDSAQYF
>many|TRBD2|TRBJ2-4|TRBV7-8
TGTGCCAGCAGCTTTTCCGGGACTAGCGGGAGGAAGGCCAAAAACATTCAGTACTTC
CASSFSGTSGRKAKNIQYF
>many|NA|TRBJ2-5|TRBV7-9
TGTGCCAGCAGCTACCCTCACAGGGAAGAGACCCAGTACTTC
CASSYPHREETQYF
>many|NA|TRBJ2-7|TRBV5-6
TGTGCCAGCAGCTTGGTAAAGGGTTACGAGCAGTACTTC
CASSLVKGYEQYF
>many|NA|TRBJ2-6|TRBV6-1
TGTGCCAGCAGTGAACAGAGCTCTGGGGCCAACGTCCTGACTTTC
CASSEQSSGANVLTF
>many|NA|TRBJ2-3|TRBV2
TGTGCCAGCAGTGACGTGGCAGATACGCAGTATTTT
CASSDVADTQYF
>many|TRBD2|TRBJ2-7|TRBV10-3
TGTGCCACCTCTAGCGGGAGGAACGAGCAGTACTTC
CATSSGRNEQYF
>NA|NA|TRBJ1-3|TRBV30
TGTGCCTGGAGCTCCCGGGTAGTCCTTTGGAAAGACACCATATATTTT
CAWSSRVVLWKDTIYF